Below, one TCR beta chain is given with its context. Antigen specificity is unknown. V was pared by 4 bases and J by 5 bases, with 12 bases between. Germline V lookup: CDR1 MNHEY, CDR2 SVGEGT. The CDR3 covers 13 residues. The sample comes from a study of T cell responses to AZD1222 COVID-19 vaccine. Study-level points and caveats: Regions left unmutated in variants are reportedly the target of nearly half of spike-specific TCRs. The study found vaccine-associated CD4 TCRs spanning spike, dominant at 160-218 and 743-854. Just a handful of AZD1222 recipients were seropositive at baseline. Two AZD1222 doses significantly raised spike-specific TCR breadth and depth over controls.

The protocol was immunoSEQ multiplex PCR, while the TCRdb copy is restricted to in-frame clones and leaves out a portion. The sample carries some 100,000 clones, around 87% recorded once. The specimen comprised peripheral blood, sampled on day 0 of MenACWY control vaccination. This chain connects TRBV6-2 or TRBV6-3 to TRBJ2-7; D is possibly TRBD1 (6 bases). This TCR came from an adult in good health. The CDR3 DNA reads TGTGCCAGCAGTTCTGGACAGACTAACGAGCAGTACTTC. It yields the protein CASSSGQTNEQYF.